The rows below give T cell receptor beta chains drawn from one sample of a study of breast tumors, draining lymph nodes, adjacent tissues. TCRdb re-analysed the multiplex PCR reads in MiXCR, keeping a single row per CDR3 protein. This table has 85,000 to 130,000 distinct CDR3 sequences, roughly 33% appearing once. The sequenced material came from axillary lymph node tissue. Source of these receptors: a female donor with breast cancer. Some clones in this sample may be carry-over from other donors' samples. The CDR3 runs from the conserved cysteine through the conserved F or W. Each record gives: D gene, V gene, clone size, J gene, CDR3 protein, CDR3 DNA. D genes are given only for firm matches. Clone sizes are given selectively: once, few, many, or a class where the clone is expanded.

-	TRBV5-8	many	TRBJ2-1	CASSLGGTPGLKQFF	TGTGCCAGCAGCTTGGGGGGAACTCCAGGTTTGAAGCAGTTCTTC
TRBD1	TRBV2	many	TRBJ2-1	CASSDVDRVGYNEQFF	TGTGCCAGCAGTGACGTTGACAGGGTAGGGTACAATGAGCAGTTCTTC
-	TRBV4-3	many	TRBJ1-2	CASSQEPQLRNGYTF	TGCGCCAGCAGCCAAGAACCCCAGCTGAGAAATGGCTACACCTTC
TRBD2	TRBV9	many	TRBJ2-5	CASSPPSGAETQSF	TGTGCCAGCAGCCCCCCGAGCGGGGCGGAGACCCAGTCCTTC
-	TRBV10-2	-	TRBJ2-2	CASLSAGNTGELFF	TGCGCCAGCCTCAGCGCAGGGAACACCGGGGAGCTGTTTTTT
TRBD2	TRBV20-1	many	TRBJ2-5	CSALAGGLRETQYF	TGCAGTGCGCTAGCGGGGGGGCTTCGGGAGACCCAGTACTTC
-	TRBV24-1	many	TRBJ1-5	CATSRGSNQPQHF	TGTGCCACCAGTAGGGGTAGCAATCAGCCCCAGCATTTT
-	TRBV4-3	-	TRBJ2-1	CASSQDQGTYNEQFF	TGCGCCAGCAGCCAAGATCAGGGTACATACAATGAGCAGTTCTTC
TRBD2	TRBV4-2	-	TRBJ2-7	CASSQRGAYEQYF	TGTGCCAGCAGCCAGCGGGGGGCCTACGAGCAGTACTTC
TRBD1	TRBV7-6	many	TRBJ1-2	CASSLHPGQKFGYPF	TGTGCCAGCAGCCTCCACCCGGGACAGAAGTTTGGCTACCCCTTC